This TCR beta chain was identified in a study of tumor-infiltrating lymphocytes in primary liver carcinoma. Regarding the study as a whole: Significantly larger top-250-clone fractions were found in tumors than in blood (p = 0.039).

The length of the CDR3 is 13 residues. Germline V gene sequence: CDR1 MGHDK, CDR2 SYGVNS. Without any cell sorting, about 18-31 mg of bulk tissue yielded co-extracted RNA and DNA. On this clonotype: Its specificity is not known. Sequence at one end of the junction differs from germline and may be a read error.

With a constant-region primer, TCR beta cDNA was made from roughly 500 ng of total RNA. It was through three nested multiplex PCR rounds of slightly modified ARM-PCR that TCR beta libraries arose. The opening two PCR rounds, around 9 cycles each, paired TRBV1-TRBV30 forward primers with a C-beta reverse primer. TCRdb called the multiplex PCR reads again in MiXCR, with one record for every CDR3 protein. The sample shows more than 90,000 distinct CDR3 sequences, more than 65% of them seen only once. The source is a woman aged 60-70 years with primary liver carcinoma and hepatitis B virus infection. Sequencing was done on a sample of liver tumor tissue from sampling region 2. Specified subset: tumor region T2, inferior pole. The V and J genes are TRBV25-1 and TRBJ2-1; 8 nucleotides line up with TRBD2. The CDR3 coding sequence is TGCGCCCGCAGTGAGCGGGAGTACAATGAGCAGTTCTTC. Encoded protein: CARSEREYNEQFF.